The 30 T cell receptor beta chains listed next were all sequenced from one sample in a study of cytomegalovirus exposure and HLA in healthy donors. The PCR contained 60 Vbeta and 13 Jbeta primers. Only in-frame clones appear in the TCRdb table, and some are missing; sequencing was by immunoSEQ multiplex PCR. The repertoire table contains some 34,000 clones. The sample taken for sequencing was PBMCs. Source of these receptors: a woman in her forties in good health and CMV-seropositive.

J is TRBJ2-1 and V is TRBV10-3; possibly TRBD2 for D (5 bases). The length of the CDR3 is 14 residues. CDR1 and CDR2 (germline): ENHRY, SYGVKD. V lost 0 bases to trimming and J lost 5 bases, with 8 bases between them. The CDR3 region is CAISESVGNNEQFF. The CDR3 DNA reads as TGTGCCATCAGTGAGTCGGTCGGGAACAATGAGCAGTTCTTC.

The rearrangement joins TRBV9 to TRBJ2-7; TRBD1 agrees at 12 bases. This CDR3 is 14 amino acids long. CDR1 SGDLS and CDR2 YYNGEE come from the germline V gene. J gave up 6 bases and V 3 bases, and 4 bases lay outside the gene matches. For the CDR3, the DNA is TGTGCCAGCAGCGACCGGGACAGGGGGCTCGAGCAGTACTTC. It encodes CASSDRDRGLEQYF.

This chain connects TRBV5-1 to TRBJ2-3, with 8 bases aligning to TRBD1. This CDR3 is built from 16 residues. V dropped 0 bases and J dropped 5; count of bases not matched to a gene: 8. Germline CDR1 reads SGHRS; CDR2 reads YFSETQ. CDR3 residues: CASSLAVGRGLDTQYF. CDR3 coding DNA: TGCGCCAGCAGCTTGGCCGTGGGCAGGGGGCTAGATACGCAGTATTTT.

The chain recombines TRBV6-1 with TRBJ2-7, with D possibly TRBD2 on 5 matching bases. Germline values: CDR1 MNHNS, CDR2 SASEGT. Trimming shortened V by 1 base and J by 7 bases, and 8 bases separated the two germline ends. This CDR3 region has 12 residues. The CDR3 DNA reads TGTGCCAGCAGTGAAGTGAGGGAAGAGCAGTACTTC. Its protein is CASSEVREEQYF.

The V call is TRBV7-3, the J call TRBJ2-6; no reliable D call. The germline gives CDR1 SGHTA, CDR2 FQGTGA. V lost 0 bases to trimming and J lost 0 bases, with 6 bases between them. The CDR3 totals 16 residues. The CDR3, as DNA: TGTGCCAGCAGCTTAACGTTCGGCTCTGGGGCCAACGTCCTGACTTTC. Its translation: CASSLTFGSGANVLTF.

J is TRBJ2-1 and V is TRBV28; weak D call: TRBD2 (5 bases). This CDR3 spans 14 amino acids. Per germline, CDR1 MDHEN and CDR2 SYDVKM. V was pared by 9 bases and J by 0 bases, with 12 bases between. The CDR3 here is CASESGSSYNEQFF. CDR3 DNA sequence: TGTGCCAGTGAAAGCGGTAGCTCCTACAATGAGCAGTTCTTC.

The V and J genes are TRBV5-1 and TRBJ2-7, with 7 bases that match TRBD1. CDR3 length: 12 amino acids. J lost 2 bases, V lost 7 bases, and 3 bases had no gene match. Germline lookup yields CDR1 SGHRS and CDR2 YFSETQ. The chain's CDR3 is CASGTEPYEQYF. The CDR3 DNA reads TGCGCCAGCGGGACAGAGCCCTACGAGCAGTACTTC. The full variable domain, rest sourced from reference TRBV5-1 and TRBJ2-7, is KAGVTQTPRYLIKTRGQQVTLSCSPISGHRSVSWYQQTPGQGLQFLFEYFSETQRNKGNFPGRFSGRQFSNSRSEMNVSTLELGDSALYLCASGTEPYEQYFGPGTRLTVT.

CDR3 amino acids: CASSPTPGTDTQYF. CDR3 in DNA: TGTGCCAGCTCACCTACGCCGGGCACAGATACGCAGTATTTT. The chain uses TRBV18 and TRBJ2-3; D is unresolved. Germline loops: CDR1 KGHSH, CDR2 LQKENI. This CDR3 comprises 14 residues. V lost 3 bases and J 1 base, leaving 8 bases between the germline ends.

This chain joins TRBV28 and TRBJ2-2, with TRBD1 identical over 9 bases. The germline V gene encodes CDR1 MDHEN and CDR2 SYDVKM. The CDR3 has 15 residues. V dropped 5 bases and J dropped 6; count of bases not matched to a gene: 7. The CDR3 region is CASSSPGQGAGELFF. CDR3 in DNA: TGTGCCAGCAGTAGTCCGGGACAGGGTGCCGGGGAGCTGTTTTTT.

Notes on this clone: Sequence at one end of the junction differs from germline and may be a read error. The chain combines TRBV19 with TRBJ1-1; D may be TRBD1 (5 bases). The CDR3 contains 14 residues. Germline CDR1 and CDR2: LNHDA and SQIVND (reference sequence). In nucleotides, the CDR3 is TGTGCCAGTCTACGGCAGGGCAAAGTGGGTGAAGATTTCTTT. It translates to CASLRQGKVGEDFF.

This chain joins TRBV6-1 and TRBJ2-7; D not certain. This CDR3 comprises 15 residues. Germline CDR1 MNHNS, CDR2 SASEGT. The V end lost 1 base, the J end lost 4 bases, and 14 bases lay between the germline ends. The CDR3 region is CASSEGSVRLYEQYF. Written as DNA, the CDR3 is TGTGCCAGCAGTGAAGGGAGTGTTCGGCTATACGAGCAGTACTTC.

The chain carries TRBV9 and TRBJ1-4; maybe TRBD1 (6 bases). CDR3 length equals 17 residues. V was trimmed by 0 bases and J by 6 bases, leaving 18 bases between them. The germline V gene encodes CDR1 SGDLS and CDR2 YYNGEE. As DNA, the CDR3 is TGTGCCAGCAGCGTAGGGGGATCCGGGACACCGGATGAAAAACTGTTTTTT. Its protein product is CASSVGGSGTPDEKLFF.

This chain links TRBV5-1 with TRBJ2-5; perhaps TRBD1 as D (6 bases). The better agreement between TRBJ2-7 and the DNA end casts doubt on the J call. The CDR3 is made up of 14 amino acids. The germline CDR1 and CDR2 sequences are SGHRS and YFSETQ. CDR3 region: CASSLEGHRYEQYF. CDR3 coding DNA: TGCGCCAGCAGCTTGGAGGGACACAGATACGAGCAGTACTTC.

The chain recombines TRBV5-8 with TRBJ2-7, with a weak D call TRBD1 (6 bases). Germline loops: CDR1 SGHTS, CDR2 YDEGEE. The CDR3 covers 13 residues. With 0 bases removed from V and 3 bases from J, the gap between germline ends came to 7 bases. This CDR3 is CASSLEGDYEQYF. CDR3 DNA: TGTGCCAGCAGCTTGGAGGGGGACTACGAGCAGTACTTC.

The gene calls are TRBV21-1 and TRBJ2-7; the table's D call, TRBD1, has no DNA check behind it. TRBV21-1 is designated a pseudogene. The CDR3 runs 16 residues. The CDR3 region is CASSKRAGTASYEQYF. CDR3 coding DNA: TGTGCCAGCAGCAAAAGGGCCGGGACAGCGAGCTACGAGCAGTACTTC.

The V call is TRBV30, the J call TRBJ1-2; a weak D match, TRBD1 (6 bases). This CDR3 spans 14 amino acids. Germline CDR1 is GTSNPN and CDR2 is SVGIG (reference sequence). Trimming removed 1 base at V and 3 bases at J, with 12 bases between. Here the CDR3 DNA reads TGTGCCTGGAGTGAATGGACAGCCGACTATGGCTACACCTTC. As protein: CAWSEWTADYGYTF.

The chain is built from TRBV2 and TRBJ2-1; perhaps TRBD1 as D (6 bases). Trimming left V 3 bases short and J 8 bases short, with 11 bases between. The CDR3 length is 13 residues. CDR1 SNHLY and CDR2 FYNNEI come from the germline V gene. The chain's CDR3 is CASSDGQGYEQFF. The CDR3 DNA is TGTGCCAGCAGTGACGGGCAGGGGTATGAGCAGTTCTTC.

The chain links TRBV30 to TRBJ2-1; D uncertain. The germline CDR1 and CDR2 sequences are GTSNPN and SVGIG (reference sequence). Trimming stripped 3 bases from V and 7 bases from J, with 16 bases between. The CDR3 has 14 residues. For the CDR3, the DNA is TGTGCCTGGAGCCCTCTCTCGAAGAGGAATGAGCAGTTCTTC. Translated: CAWSPLSKRNEQFF.

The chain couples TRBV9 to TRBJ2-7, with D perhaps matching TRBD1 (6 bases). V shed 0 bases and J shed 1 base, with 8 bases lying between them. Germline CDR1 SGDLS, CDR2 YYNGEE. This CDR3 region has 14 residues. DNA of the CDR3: TGTGCCAGCAGCGTAGAGGGGGAATCCTACGAGCAGTACTTC. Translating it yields CASSVEGESYEQYF.

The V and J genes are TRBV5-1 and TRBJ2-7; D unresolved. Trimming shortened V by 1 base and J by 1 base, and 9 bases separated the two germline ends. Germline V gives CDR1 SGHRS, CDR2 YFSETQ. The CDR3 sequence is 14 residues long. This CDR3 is CASSLFYSSYEQYF. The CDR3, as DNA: TGCGCCAGCAGCTTGTTTTACAGTTCCTACGAGCAGTACTTC.

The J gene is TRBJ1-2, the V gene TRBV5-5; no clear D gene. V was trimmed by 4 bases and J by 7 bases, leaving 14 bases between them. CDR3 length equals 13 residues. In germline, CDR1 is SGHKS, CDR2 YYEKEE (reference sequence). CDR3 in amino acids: CASSTPQGGGYTF. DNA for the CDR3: TGTGCCAGCAGCACCCCCCAAGGAGGTGGCTACACCTTC.

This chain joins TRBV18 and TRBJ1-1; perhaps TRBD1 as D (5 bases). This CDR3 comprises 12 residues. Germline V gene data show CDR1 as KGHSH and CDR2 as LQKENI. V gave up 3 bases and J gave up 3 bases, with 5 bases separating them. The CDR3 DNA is TGTGCCAGCTCACCCAGGGACACTGAAGCTTTCTTT. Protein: CASSPRDTEAFF.

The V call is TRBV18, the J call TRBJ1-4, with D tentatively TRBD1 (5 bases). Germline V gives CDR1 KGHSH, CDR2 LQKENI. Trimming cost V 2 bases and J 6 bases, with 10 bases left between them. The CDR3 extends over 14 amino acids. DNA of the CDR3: TGTGCCAGCTCACCAAGGAGGGACTATGAAAAACTGTTTTTT. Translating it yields CASSPRRDYEKLFF.

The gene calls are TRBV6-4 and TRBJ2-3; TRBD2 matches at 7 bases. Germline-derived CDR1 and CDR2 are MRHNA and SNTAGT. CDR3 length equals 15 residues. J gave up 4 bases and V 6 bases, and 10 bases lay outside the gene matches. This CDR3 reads CASRVARGSSDTQYF. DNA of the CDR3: TGTGCCAGCAGAGTGGCGCGGGGGAGTTCAGATACGCAGTATTTT.

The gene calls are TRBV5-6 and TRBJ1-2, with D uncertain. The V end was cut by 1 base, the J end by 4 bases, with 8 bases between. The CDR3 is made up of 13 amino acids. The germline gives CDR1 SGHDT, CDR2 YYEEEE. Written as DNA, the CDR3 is TGTGCCAGCAGCTTGAAACGGGGCTATGGCTACACCTTC. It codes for CASSLKRGYGYTF.

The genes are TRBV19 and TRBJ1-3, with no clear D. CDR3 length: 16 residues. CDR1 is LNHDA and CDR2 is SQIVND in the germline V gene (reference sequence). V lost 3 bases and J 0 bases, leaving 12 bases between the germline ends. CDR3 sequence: CASSIPGVNSGNTIYF. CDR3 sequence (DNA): TGTGCCAGTAGTATCCCGGGAGTGAACTCTGGAAACACCATATATTTT.

CDR3 sequence (DNA): TGTGCCAGCTCAGAGAGAGGACTAGCCGATTACAATGAGCAGTTCTTC. Translation gives CASSERGLADYNEQFF. The V gene is TRBV18, the J gene TRBJ2-1, with 8 nucleotides matching TRBD2. Germline loops: CDR1 KGHSH, CDR2 LQKENI. With V trimmed by 5 bases and J by 4 bases, 10 bases remained unmatched. The CDR3 is 16 residues long.

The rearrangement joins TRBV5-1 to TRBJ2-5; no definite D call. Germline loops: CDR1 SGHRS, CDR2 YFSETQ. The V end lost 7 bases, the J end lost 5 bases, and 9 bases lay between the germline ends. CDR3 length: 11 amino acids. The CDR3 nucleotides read TGCGCCAGCGCTGGCGGCGAGACCCAGTACTTC. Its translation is CASAGGETQYF.

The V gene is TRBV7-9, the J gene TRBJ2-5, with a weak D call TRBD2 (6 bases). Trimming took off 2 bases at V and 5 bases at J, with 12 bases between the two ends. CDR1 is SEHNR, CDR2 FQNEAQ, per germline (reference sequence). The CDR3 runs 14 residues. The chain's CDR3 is CASSLTGERETQYF. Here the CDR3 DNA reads TGTGCCAGCAGCTTAACGGGGGAGCGGGAGACCCAGTACTTC.

Here the CDR3 DNA reads TGCAGTGCTAGTATTTACAATGAGCAGTTCTTC. Residues: CSASIYNEQFF. The V and J genes are TRBV20-1 and TRBJ2-1; unclear D gene. Germline V gene data show CDR1 as DFQATT and CDR2 as SNEGSKA (reference sequence). This CDR3 comprises 11 residues. The germline V and J ends were trimmed by 3 bases and 4 bases, with 4 bases remaining between them.